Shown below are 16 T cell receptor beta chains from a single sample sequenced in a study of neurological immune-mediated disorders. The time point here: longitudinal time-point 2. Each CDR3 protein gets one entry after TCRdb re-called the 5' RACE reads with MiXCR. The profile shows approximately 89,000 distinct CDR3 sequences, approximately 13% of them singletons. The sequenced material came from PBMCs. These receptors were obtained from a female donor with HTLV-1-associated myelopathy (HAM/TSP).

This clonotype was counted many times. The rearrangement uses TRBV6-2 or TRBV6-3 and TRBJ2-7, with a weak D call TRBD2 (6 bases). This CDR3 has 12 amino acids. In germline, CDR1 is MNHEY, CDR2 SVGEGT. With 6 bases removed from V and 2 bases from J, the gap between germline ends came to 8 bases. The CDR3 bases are TGTGCCAGCAGGCGGGGCACCTACGAGCAGTACTTC. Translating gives CASRRGTYEQYF.

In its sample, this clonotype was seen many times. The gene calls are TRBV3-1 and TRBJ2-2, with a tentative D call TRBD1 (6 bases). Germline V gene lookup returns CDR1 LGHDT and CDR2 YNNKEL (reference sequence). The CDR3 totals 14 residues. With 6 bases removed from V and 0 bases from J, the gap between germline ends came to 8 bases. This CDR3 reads CASRQGTNTGELFF. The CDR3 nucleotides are TGTGCCAGCAGACAGGGTACGAACACCGGGGAGCTGTTTTTT.

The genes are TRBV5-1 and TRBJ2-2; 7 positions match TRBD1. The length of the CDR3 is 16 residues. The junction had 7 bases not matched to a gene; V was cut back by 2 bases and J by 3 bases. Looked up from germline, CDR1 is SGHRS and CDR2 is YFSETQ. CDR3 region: CASSLGPQGDTGELFF. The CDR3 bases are TGCGCCAGCAGCTTAGGGCCCCAGGGGGACACCGGGGAGCTGTTTTTT.

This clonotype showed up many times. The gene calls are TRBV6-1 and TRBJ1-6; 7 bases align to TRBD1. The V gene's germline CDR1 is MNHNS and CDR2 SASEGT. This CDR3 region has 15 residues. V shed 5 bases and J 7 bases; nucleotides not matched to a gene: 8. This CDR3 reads CASSPSDRWNSPLHF. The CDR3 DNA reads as TGTGCCAGCAGTCCCTCGGACAGGTGGAATTCACCCCTCCACTTT.

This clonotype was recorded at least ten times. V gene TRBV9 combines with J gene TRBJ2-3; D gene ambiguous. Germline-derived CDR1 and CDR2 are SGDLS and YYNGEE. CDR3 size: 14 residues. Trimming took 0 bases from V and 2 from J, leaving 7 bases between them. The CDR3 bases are TGTGCCAGCAGCGTAGAGATGCTCACAGATACGCAGTATTTT. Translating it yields CASSVEMLTDTQYF.

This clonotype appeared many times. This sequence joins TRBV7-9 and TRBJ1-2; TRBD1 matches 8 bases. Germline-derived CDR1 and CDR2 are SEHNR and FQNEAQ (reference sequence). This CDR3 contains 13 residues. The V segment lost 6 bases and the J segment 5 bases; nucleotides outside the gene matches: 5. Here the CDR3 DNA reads TGTGCCAGCAGGCCGGGACAGGCTTATGGCTACACCTTC. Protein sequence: CASRPGQAYGYTF.

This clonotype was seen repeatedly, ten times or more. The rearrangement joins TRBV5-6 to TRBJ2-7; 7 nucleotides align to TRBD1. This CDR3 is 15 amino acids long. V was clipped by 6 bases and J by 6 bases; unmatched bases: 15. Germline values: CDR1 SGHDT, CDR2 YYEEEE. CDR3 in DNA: TGTGCCAGCACCCTTTCGGGACAGACTATAGGCGAGCAGTACTTC. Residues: CASTLSGQTIGEQYF. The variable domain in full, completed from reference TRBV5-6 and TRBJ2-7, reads DAGVTQSPTHLIKTRGQQVTLRCSPKSGHDTVSWYQQALGQGPQFIFQYYEEEERQRGNFPDRFSGHQFPNYSSELNVNALLLGDSALYLCASTLSGQTIGEQYFGPGTRLTVT.

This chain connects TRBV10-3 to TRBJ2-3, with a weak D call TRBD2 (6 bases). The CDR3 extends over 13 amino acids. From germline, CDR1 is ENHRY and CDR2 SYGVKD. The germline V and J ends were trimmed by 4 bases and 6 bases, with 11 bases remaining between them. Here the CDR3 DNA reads TGTGCCATCAGTGTGCTAGCGAAGGATACGCAGTATTTT. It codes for CAISVLAKDTQYF.

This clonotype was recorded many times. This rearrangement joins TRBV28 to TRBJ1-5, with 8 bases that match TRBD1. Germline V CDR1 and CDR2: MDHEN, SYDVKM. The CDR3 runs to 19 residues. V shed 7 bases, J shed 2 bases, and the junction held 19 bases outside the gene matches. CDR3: CASKGQGLQIGGGNQPQHF. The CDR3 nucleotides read TGTGCCAGCAAAGGACAGGGACTCCAAATCGGCGGAGGCAATCAGCCCCAGCATTTT. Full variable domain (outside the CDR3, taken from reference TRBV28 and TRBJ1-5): DVKVTQSSRYLVKRTGEKVFLECVQDMDHENMFWYRQDPGLGLRLIYFSYDVKMKEKGDIPEGYSVSREKKERFSLILESASTNQTSMYLCASKGQGLQIGGGNQPQHFGDGTRLSIL.

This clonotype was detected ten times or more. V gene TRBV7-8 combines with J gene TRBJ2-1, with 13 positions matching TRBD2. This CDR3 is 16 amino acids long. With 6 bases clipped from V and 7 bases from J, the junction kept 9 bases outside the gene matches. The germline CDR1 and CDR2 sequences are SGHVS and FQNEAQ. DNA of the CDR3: TGTGCCAGCAGTTCCACTAGCGGGGGGGCCAAGAATGAGCAGTTCTTC. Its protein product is CASSSTSGGAKNEQFF.

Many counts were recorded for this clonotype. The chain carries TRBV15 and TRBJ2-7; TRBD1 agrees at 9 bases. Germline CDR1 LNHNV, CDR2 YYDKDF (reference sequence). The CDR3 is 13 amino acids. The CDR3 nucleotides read TGTGCGTCCGGGACAGGGAAAGGCTACGAGCAGTACTTC. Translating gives CASGTGKGYEQYF.

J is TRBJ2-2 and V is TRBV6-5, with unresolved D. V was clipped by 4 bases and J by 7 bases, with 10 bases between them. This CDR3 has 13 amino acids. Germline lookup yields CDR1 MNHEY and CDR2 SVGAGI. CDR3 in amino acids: CASSSIICGELFF. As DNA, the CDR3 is TGTGCCAGCAGTTCCATCATATGCGGGGAGCTGTTTTTT.

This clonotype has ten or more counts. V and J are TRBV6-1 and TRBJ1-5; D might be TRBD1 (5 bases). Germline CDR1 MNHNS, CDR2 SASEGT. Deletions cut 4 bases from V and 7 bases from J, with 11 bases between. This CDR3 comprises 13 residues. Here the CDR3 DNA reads TGTGCCAGCAGTGGGGGCCCTGGCCAGCCCCAGCATTTT. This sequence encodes CASSGGPGQPQHF.

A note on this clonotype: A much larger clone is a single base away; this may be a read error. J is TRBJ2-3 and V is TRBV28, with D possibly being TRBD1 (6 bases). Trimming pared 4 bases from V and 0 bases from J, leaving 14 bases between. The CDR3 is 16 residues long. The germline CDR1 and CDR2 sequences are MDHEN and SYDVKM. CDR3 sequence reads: CASSSTGSTSTDTQYF. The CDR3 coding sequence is TGTGCCAGCAGTTCCACAGGGTCCACTAGCACAGATACGCAGTATTTT.

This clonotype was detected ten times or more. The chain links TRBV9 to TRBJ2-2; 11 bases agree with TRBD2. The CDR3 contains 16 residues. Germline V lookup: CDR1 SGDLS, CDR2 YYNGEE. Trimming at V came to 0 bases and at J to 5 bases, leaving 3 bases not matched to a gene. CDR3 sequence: CASSVGSSGGTGELFF. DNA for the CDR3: TGTGCCAGCAGCGTAGGGTCTAGCGGGGGGACCGGGGAGCTGTTTTTT. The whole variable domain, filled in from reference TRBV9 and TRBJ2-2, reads DSGVTQTPKHLITATGQRVTLRCSPRSGDLSVYWYQQSLDQGLQFLIQYYNGEERAKGNILERFSAQQFPDLHSELNLSSLELGDSALYFCASSVGSSGGTGELFFGEGSRLTVL.

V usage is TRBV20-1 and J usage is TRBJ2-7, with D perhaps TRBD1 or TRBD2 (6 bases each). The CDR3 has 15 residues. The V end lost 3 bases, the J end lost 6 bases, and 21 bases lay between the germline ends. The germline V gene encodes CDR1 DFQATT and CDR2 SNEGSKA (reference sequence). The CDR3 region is CSARARWGALSEQYF. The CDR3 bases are TGCAGTGCTAGGGCTCGCTGGGGGGCCCTCTCCGAGCAGTACTTC.